The source of this T cell receptor (beta chain) is a study of technical replicates of blood from several donors. CDR1 and CDR2 from the germline V gene are MRHNA and SNTAGT. CDR3 length: 13 residues. Trimming cost V 9 bases and J 3 bases; bases outside gene matches: 7. The table came from immunoSEQ multiplex PCR; TCRdb's copy has only in-frame clones and leaves some out. The sample records 75,000 to 85,000 clones, 75% to 85% being singletons. The V and J genes are TRBV6-4 and TRBJ2-7; TRBD2 aligns across 8 bases. Sequencing was carried out using PBMCs. This TCR came from a human donor in good health. Some clones in this sample may be carry-over from other donors' samples. DNA for the CDR3: TGTGCCAGGAATAGCGGGGTAGTCTACGAGCAGTACTTC. Residues: CARNSGVVYEQYF.